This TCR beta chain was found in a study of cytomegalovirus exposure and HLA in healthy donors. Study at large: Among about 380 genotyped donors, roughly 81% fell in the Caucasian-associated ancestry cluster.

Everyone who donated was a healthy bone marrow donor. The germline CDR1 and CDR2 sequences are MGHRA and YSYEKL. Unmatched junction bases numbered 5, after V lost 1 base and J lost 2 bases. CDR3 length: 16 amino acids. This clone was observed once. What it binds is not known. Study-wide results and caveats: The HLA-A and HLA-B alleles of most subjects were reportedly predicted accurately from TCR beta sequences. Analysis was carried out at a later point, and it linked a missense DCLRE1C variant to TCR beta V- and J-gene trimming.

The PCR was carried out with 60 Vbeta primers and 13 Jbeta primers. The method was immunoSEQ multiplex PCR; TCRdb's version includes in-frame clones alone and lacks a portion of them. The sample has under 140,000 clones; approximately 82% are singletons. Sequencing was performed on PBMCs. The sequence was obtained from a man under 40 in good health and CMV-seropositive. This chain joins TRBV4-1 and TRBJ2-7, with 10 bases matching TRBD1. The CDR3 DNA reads TGCGCCAGCAGCCAAGGGGGACAGGGGCTTACCTACGAGCAGTACTTC. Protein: CASSQGGQGLTYEQYF.